These 26 T cell receptor beta chains were sequenced from one sample in a study of blood T cell repertoires in COVID-19. Libraries were prepared by immunoSEQ multiplex PCR; TCRdb keeps only in-frame clonotypes and omits some of them. This sample has under 55,000 clones, with 86% found just once. The specimen sequenced was peripheral blood. Source of these receptors: a human donor in a cohort sampled during active COVID-19.

The chain carries TRBV28 and TRBJ2-7, with TRBD2 matching 12 bases. The germline V gene has CDR1 MDHEN and CDR2 SYDVKM. V lost 2 bases to trimming and J lost 4 bases; unmatched junction nucleotides: 9. The CDR3 is 17 amino acids. The CDR3 is CASSLGTSGRWGYEQYF. CDR3 coding DNA: TGTGCCAGCAGTTTAGGAACTAGCGGGAGGTGGGGTTACGAGCAGTACTTC.

The gene calls are TRBV6-6 and TRBJ2-1; perhaps TRBD2 as D (5 bases). Per germline, CDR1 MNHNY and CDR2 SVGAGI (reference sequence). The germline V and J ends were trimmed by 0 bases and 9 bases, with 15 bases remaining between them. The CDR3 consists of 15 residues. This chain's CDR3 is CASSYSRSGLAEQFF. Written as DNA, the CDR3 is TGTGCCAGCAGTTACTCGAGGTCGGGGTTGGCTGAGCAGTTCTTC.

This chain uses TRBV13 with TRBJ2-7; 9 nucleotides agree with TRBD2. CDR3 length: 16 amino acids. Germline lookup yields CDR1 PRHDT and CDR2 FYEKMQ (reference sequence). The V segment lost 5 bases and the J segment 0 bases; nucleotides outside the gene matches: 8. The CDR3 sequence: CASSARLAGSSYEQYF. The CDR3 DNA reads TGTGCCAGCAGCGCCCGCCTAGCGGGATCCTCCTACGAGCAGTACTTC.

This chain joins TRBV5-1 and TRBJ2-4; 15 bases map to TRBD2. The CDR3 has 18 amino acids. The V gene's germline CDR1 is SGHRS and CDR2 YFSETQ. Germline trimming cut 3 bases from V and 3 bases from J; bases unmatched to any gene: 7. DNA for the CDR3: TGCGCCAGCAGCTCGGGACTAGCGGGAGGATTGAACAAAAACATTCAGTACTTC. Its translation: CASSSGLAGGLNKNIQYF.

CDR3 amino acids: CASSTDSYEQYF. The CDR3 bases are TGTGCCAGCAGCACGGACAGCTACGAGCAGTACTTC. The chain uses TRBV7-9 and TRBJ2-7; a possible D gene is TRBD1 (6 bases). With 5 bases removed from V and 3 bases from J, the gap between germline ends came to 8 bases. The CDR3 runs 12 residues. Germline V CDR1 and CDR2: SEHNR, FQNEAQ (reference sequence).

The chain recombines TRBV2 with TRBJ1-5, with 7 positions matching TRBD1. This CDR3 is 15 amino acids long. Germline V gives CDR1 SNHLY, CDR2 FYNNEI. V lost 7 bases to trimming and J lost 0 bases; unmatched junction nucleotides: 6. Here the CDR3 reads CASNTDRNSNQPQHF. CDR3 in DNA: TGTGCCAGCAATACGGACAGGAATAGCAATCAGCCCCAGCATTTT.

V usage is TRBV7-9 and J usage is TRBJ2-2, with D possibly matching TRBD2 (6 bases). The germline V and J ends were trimmed by 4 bases and 2 bases, with 20 bases remaining between them. The CDR3 spans 18 residues. Germline loops: CDR1 SEHNR, CDR2 FQNEAQ (reference sequence). CDR3 in DNA: TGTGCCAGCAGCTCACTCCCCCGGAGCGGGTTTAACACCGGGGAGCTGTTTTTT. Amino acids: CASSSLPRSGFNTGELFF.

The chain employs TRBV6-6 and TRBJ2-3; TRBD1 agrees at 8 bases. The V gene's germline CDR1 is MNHNY and CDR2 SVGAGI (reference sequence). Trimming removed 2 bases from V and 1 base from J; junction bases left unmatched: 2. The CDR3 spans 15 residues. The DNA of the CDR3 is TGTGCCAGCAGTTACCGGGACAGGCGCACAGATACGCAGTATTTT. It translates to CASSYRDRRTDTQYF.

This clone was detected once. The chain uses TRBV19 and TRBJ2-1, with a tentative D call TRBD2 (6 bases). The germline CDR1 and CDR2 sequences are LNHDA and SQIVND (reference sequence). V was trimmed by 7 bases and J by 0 bases, leaving 13 bases between them. This CDR3 spans 15 amino acids. The CDR3 protein is CASTSGRVSYNEQFF. DNA for the CDR3: TGTGCCAGTACCTCCGGGAGAGTCTCCTACAATGAGCAGTTCTTC. The complete variable domain, with remaining parts taken from reference TRBV19 and TRBJ2-1, reads DGGITQSPKYLFRKEGQNVTLSCEQNLNHDAMYWYRQDPGQGLRLIYYSQIVNDFQKGDIAEGYSVSREKKESFPLTVTSAQKNPTAFYLCASTSGRVSYNEQFFGPGTRLTVL.

V and J are TRBV11-3 and TRBJ2-1; D may be TRBD2 (6 bases). Germline-derived CDR1 and CDR2 are SGHNT and YENEEA. With 3 bases removed from V and 3 bases from J, the gap between germline ends came to 12 bases. The CDR3 covers 15 residues. CDR3 amino acids: CASSLAGTNYNEQFF. CDR3 nucleotides: TGTGCCAGCAGCTTGGCGGGAACCAACTACAATGAGCAGTTCTTC. Combining the CDR3 with reference TRBV11-3 and TRBJ2-1 gives the whole variable domain EAGVVQSPRYKIIEKKQPVAFWCNPISGHNTLYWYLQNLGQGPELLIRYENEEAVDDSQLPKDRFSAERLKGVDSTLKIQPAELGDSAVYLCASSLAGTNYNEQFFGPGTRLTVL.

The chain carries TRBV6-5 and TRBJ2-5, with 11 nucleotides matching TRBD2. CDR3 length: 15 residues. Looked up from germline, CDR1 is MNHEY and CDR2 is SVGAGI. With V trimmed by 3 bases and J by 5 bases, 5 bases remained unmatched. CDR3 in DNA: TGTGCCAGCAGTTATAGCGGGAGGGCCGGGGAGACCCAGTACTTC. This translates into CASSYSGRAGETQYF.

The V and J genes are TRBV14 and TRBJ2-7, with 7 bases matching TRBD2. V shed 5 bases, J shed 6 bases, and the junction held 7 bases outside the gene matches. Germline CDR1 SGHDN, CDR2 FVKESK. This CDR3 is 13 amino acids long. The DNA of the CDR3 is TGTGCCAGCAGCGTGGGCCCGGGGGGCGAGCAGTACTTC. It is translated as CASSVGPGGEQYF.

This clone has a handful of counts. The chain employs TRBV25-1 and TRBJ2-5, with D unclear. Trimming took off 8 bases at V and 4 bases at J, with 17 bases between the two ends. The CDR3 length is 14 residues. Per the germline V gene, CDR1 is MGHDK and CDR2 is SYGVNS. The CDR3 region has the DNA TGTGCCAGCCGGCGGAAGAGCAACTCAGAGACCCAGTACTTC. Its translation: CASRRKSNSETQYF.

The gene calls are TRBV19 and TRBJ2-1; 8 bases align to TRBD1. The germline V gene encodes CDR1 LNHDA and CDR2 SQIVND (reference sequence). This CDR3 is 14 amino acids long. The J segment lost 8 bases and the V segment lost 5 bases, leaving 8 bases of the junction unmatched. CDR3 loop: CASSPLQGVDEQFF. The CDR3 DNA follows: TGTGCCAGTAGTCCATTACAGGGGGTCGATGAGCAGTTCTTC. Together with reference TRBV19 and TRBJ2-1, the CDR3 gives the full variable domain: DGGITQSPKYLFRKEGQNVTLSCEQNLNHDAMYWYRQDPGQGLRLIYYSQIVNDFQKGDIAEGYSVSREKKESFPLTVTSAQKNPTAFYLCASSPLQGVDEQFFGPGTRLTVL.

The chain couples TRBV6-6 to TRBJ1-4; D is perhaps TRBD1 (5 bases). The length of the CDR3 is 14 residues. The germline V and J ends were trimmed by 8 bases and 4 bases, with 14 bases remaining between them. CDR1 is MNHNY, CDR2 SVGAGI, per germline (reference sequence). CDR3 loop: CASLRGPNNEKLFF. The CDR3 DNA sequence: TGTGCCAGCCTAAGGGGTCCGAATAATGAAAAACTGTTTTTT.

This sequence joins TRBV13 and TRBJ1-1, with a weak D call TRBD1 (5 bases). CDR3 size: 12 residues. Germline V CDR1 and CDR2: PRHDT, FYEKMQ (reference sequence). The V end was cut by 11 bases, the J end by 1 base, with 11 bases between. This CDR3 is CAAGEANTEAFF. In DNA form, the CDR3 reads TGTGCCGCGGGGGAGGCGAACACTGAAGCTTTCTTT.

This sequence joins TRBV28 and TRBJ1-2; D not resolved. Germline lookup yields CDR1 MDHEN and CDR2 SYDVKM. The V end was cut by 4 bases, the J end by 1 base, with 13 bases between. The CDR3 contains 15 residues. CDR3 sequence reads: CASSSSGKNNYGYTF. As DNA, the CDR3 is TGTGCCAGCAGTTCCTCAGGAAAAAATAACTATGGCTACACCTTC.

The CDR3 DNA is TGCGCCAGCAGCCAAGATCAGAGCGGTAGCACAGATACGCAGTATTTT. Translating gives CASSQDQSGSTDTQYF. The chain has TRBV4-1 and TRBJ2-3; D may be TRBD2 (5 bases). Germline V gene lookup returns CDR1 MGHRA and CDR2 YSYEKL. V was pared by 0 bases and J by 0 bases, with 10 bases between. This CDR3 has 16 amino acids.

The chain joins TRBV3-1 (or the pseudogene TRBV3-2) to TRBJ1-2; 8 positions agree with TRBD1. Germline trimming cut 4 bases from V and 6 bases from J; bases unmatched to any gene: 13. This CDR3 has 16 amino acids. Germline CDR1 is LGHDT and CDR2 is YNNKEL (reference sequence). The CDR3 DNA is TGTGCCAGCAGCCTCGACAGGGGTAGGAGGACCAATGGCTACACCTTC. This translates into CASSLDRGRRTNGYTF.

V is TRBV19 and J is TRBJ2-7, with D maybe TRBD1 (5 bases). There are 14 residues in the CDR3. V dropped 5 bases and J dropped 0 bases, with 11 bases sitting between them. Germline lookup yields CDR1 LNHDA and CDR2 SQIVND (reference sequence). The CDR3 DNA reads as TGTGCCAGTAGTCCCTCCGGACACTCCTACGAGCAGTACTTC. Translated, it gives CASSPSGHSYEQYF.

The chain carries TRBV4-2 and TRBJ2-1, with TRBD2 as a possible D gene (6 bases). The CDR3 is 16 residues long. Trimming took 1 base from V and 4 from J, leaving 14 bases between them. The germline CDR1 and CDR2 sequences are LGHNA and YNFKEQ. The CDR3 sequence is CASSQAWRGGYNEQFF. DNA for the CDR3: TGTGCCAGCAGCCAAGCGTGGAGGGGTGGATACAATGAGCAGTTCTTC.

This chain joins TRBV7-9 and TRBJ2-1; possible D gene TRBD1, 5 bases. Trimming took 7 bases from V and 8 from J, leaving 15 bases between them. The CDR3 extends over 13 amino acids. Germline CDR1 reads SEHNR; CDR2 reads FQNEAQ (reference sequence). DNA for the CDR3: TGTGCCAGCATCCGCGACAGTCGCGATGAGCAGTTCTTC. Its protein product is CASIRDSRDEQFF.

This chain links TRBV2 with TRBJ2-2; TRBD1 matches at 7 bases. Unmatched junction bases numbered 3, after V lost 2 bases and J lost 3 bases. Germline V gene lookup returns CDR1 SNHLY and CDR2 FYNNEI. CDR3 length: 15 amino acids. CDR3 coding DNA: TGTGCCAGCAGTGAATGGCAGGGGGACACCGGGGAGCTGTTTTTT. Its translation is CASSEWQGDTGELFF.

The genes are TRBV23-1 and TRBJ2-5, with D possibly being TRBD2 (6 bases). TRBV23-1 carries the ORF label, with uncertain function. Trimming stripped 3 bases from V and 5 bases from J, with 19 bases between. This CDR3 region has 16 residues. In nucleotides, the CDR3 is TGCGCCAGCAGTCACTTACCGGGACTTCCCACGGAGACCCAGTACTTC. Its translation is CASSHLPGLPTETQYF.

The J gene is TRBJ2-5, the V gene TRBV18, with 8 bases that match TRBD2. Trimming at V came to 4 bases and at J to 2 bases, leaving 3 bases not matched to a gene. Looked up from germline, CDR1 is KGHSH and CDR2 is LQKENI. The CDR3 covers 14 residues. Here the CDR3 reads CASSRGLGQETQYF. CDR3 nucleotides: TGTGCCAGCTCACGGGGACTAGGACAAGAGACCCAGTACTTC.

The genes are TRBV11-1 and TRBJ2-2; no clear D. This CDR3 contains 14 residues. With 2 bases removed from V and 7 bases from J, the gap between germline ends came to 11 bases. CDR1 is SGHAT and CDR2 is FQDESV in the germline V gene (reference sequence). For the CDR3, the DNA is TGTGCCAGCAGCTTACGTCGCGATGTCGGGGAGCTGTTTTTT. Its protein product is CASSLRRDVGELFF.